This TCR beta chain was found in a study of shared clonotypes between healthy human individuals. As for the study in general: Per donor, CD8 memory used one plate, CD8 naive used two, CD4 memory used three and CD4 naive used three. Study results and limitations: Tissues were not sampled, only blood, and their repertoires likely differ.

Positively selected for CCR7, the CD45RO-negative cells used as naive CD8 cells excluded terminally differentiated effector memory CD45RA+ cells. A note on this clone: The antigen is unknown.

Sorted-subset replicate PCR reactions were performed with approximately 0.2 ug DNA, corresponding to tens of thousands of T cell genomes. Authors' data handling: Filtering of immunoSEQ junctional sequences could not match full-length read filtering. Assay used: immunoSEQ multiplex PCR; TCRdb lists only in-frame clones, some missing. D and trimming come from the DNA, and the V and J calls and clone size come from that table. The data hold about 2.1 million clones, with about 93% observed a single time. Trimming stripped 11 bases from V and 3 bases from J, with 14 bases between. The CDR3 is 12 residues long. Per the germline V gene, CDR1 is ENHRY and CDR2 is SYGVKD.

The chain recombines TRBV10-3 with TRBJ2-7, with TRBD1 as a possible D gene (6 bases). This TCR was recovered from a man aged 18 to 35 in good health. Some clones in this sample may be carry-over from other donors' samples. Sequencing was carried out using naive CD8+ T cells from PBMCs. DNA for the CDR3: TGTGCCTCCGGACAGTCGAGCTACGAGCAGTACTTC. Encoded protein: CASGQSSYEQYF.